This TCR beta chain was recorded in a study of T cell responses to AZD1222 COVID-19 vaccine. V lost 6 bases and J 6 bases, leaving 15 bases between the germline ends. Germline V lookup: CDR1 SNHLY, CDR2 FYNNEI. CDR3 size: 14 residues. The assay was immunoSEQ multiplex PCR, and TCRdb's table has in-frame clones only and misses some. The table shows some 150,000 clones, with 85% to 90% occurring only once. A note on this clone: Its specificity is unknown.

Notes on the study in general: Sampling captured repertoires only after the peak T cell response. Mostly white British, mostly female donors; authors suggested clonal diversity may be underestimated.

The sequencing used peripheral blood, collected 28 days after the second dose of the MenACWY control vaccine. The origin of this receptor is an adult who received the MenACWY meningococcal vaccine as a control. The chain couples TRBV2 to TRBJ1-5; D possibly corresponds to TRBD1 (5 bases). CDR3 protein: CASRRVAGSQPQHF. The CDR3 coding sequence is TGTGCCAGCAGAAGGGTGGCAGGGAGTCAGCCCCAGCATTTT.